Presented here are 9 T cell receptor beta chains from one specimen sequenced in a study of OX40 agonist ivuxolimab in advanced cancers. Produced via immunoSEQ multiplex PCR; TCRdb's table is partial and in-frame only. Among 90,000 to 130,000 clones listed, approximately 90% were seen once. The sequencing here drew on CD4+ or CD8+ T cells sorted from blood, taken in a trial of the OX40 agonist ivuxolimab. These receptors all stem from an adult with an advanced solid tumor such as melanoma, head and neck, liver or kidney cancer.

This chain uses TRBV18 with TRBJ2-3; 8 bases map to TRBD1. The CDR3 sequence is 13 residues long. The trim removed 3 bases at V and 4 bases at J, leaving 0 bases unmatched. Looked up from germline, CDR1 is KGHSH and CDR2 is LQKENI. The CDR3 coding sequence is TGTGCCAGCTCACCGGGACAGGCAGATACGCAGTATTTT. Its protein product is CASSPGQADTQYF. Drawing the rest from reference TRBV18 and TRBJ2-3, the complete variable domain is NAGVMQNPRHLVRRRGQEARLRCSPMKGHSHVYWYRQLPEEGLKFMVYLQKENIIDESGMPKERFSAEFPKEGPSILRIQQVVRGDSAAYFCASSPGQADTQYFGPGTRLTVL.

The V gene is TRBV11-3, the J gene TRBJ2-5, with D unclear. The germline V gene encodes CDR1 SGHNT and CDR2 YENEEA. V lost 5 bases, J lost 5 bases, and 15 bases lay in between. The length of the CDR3 is 14 residues. The chain's CDR3 is CASSPAPALETQYF. In nucleotides, the CDR3 is TGTGCCAGCAGCCCAGCCCCTGCGTTGGAGACCCAGTACTTC. The full variable domain, in which reference TRBV11-3 and TRBJ2-5 provide the parts outside the CDR3, is EAGVVQSPRYKIIEKKQPVAFWCNPISGHNTLYWYLQNLGQGPELLIRYENEEAVDDSQLPKDRFSAERLKGVDSTLKIQPAELGDSAVYLCASSPAPALETQYFGPGTRLLVL.

This CDR3 reads CASSEYVRGERGNEQFF. The CDR3 nucleotides are TGCGCCAGCAGTGAGTACGTCCGGGGGGAGCGGGGCAATGAGCAGTTCTTC. The V and J genes are TRBV10-1 and TRBJ2-1; the match to TRBD2 covers 7 bases. The CDR3 contains 17 residues. Germline values: CDR1 WNHNN, CDR2 SYGVQD (reference sequence). Trimming removed 1 base from V and 6 bases from J; junction bases left unmatched: 12.

The V gene is TRBV19, the J gene TRBJ1-4; possibly TRBD1 for D (5 bases). V was shortened by 4 bases and J by 13 bases, with 13 bases between the two germline ends. Looked up from germline, CDR1 is LNHDA and CDR2 is SQIVND (reference sequence). This CDR3 is built from 12 residues. The CDR3 sequence is CASSSRAWGLFF. CDR3 bases: TGTGCCAGTAGTAGCAGGGCCTGGGGACTGTTTTTT.

This clone was counted a single time. This chain joins TRBV6-1 and TRBJ1-1, with D possibly being TRBD1 (5 bases). V lost 5 bases to trimming and J lost 1 base, with 11 bases between them. Germline CDR1 is MNHNS and CDR2 is SASEGT. The CDR3 length is 14 residues. CDR3 nucleotides: TGTGCCAGCAGTAAGGGACTTCCGAACACTGAAGCTTTCTTT. It translates to CASSKGLPNTEAFF.

This rearrangement joins TRBV19 to TRBJ2-7; 8 nucleotides match TRBD2. CDR3 length: 15 residues. Trimming at V came to 6 bases and at J to 4 bases, leaving 11 bases not matched to a gene. CDR1 is LNHDA and CDR2 is SQIVND in the germline V gene (reference sequence). CDR3 sequence: CASRRFGTSGYEQYF. CDR3 DNA: TGTGCCAGTAGGAGATTTGGGACTAGTGGTTACGAGCAGTACTTC.

V usage is TRBV19 and J usage is TRBJ2-5; no clear D gene. V was trimmed by 5 bases and J by 3 bases, leaving 10 bases between them. The CDR3 loop spans 13 amino acids. CDR1 is LNHDA, CDR2 SQIVND, per germline (reference sequence). The CDR3 DNA sequence: TGTGCCAGTAGTCTCGGTCGGGAAGAGACCCAGTACTTC. Protein: CASSLGREETQYF.

This clone was found once. This chain links TRBV6-6 with TRBJ2-4; 11 nucleotides line up with TRBD1. Germline CDR1 reads MNHNY; CDR2 reads SVGAGI (reference sequence). V lost 7 bases to trimming and J lost 9 bases; unmatched junction nucleotides: 8. The CDR3 is 14 residues long. The DNA of the CDR3 is TGTGCCAGCAACCCCCGGACAGGGGGCGGCATTCAGTACTTC. Protein: CASNPRTGGGIQYF.

The genes are TRBV5-1 and TRBJ2-7; D is ambiguous. V dropped 8 bases and J dropped 0 bases, with 15 bases sitting between them. The V gene's germline CDR1 is SGHRS and CDR2 YFSETQ. The CDR3 covers 14 residues. This CDR3 reads CASTPGDFSYEQYF. CDR3 sequence (DNA): TGCGCCAGTACCCCCGGAGATTTCTCCTACGAGCAGTACTTC.